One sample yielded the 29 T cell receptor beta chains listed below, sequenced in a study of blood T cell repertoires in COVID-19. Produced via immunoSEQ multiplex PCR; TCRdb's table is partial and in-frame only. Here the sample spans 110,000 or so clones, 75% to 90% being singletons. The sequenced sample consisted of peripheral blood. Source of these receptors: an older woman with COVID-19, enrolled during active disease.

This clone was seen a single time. The CDR3 DNA reads as TGTGCCAGCAGTCCCTTTATGAACACTGAAGCTTTCTTT. Translation: CASSPFMNTEAFF. The chain combines TRBV6-2 or TRBV6-3 with TRBJ1-1; D uncertain. The V gene lost 5 bases and the J gene lost 0 bases, with 7 bases spanning the gap. The germline V gene encodes CDR1 MNHEY and CDR2 SVGEGT. CDR3 size: 13 residues.

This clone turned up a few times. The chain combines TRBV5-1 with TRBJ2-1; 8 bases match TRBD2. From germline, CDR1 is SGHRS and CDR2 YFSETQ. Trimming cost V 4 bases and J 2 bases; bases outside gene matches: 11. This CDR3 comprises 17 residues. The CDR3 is CASSPDHSGAAYNEQFF. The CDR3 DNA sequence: TGCGCCAGCAGCCCCGACCATAGCGGGGCAGCCTACAATGAGCAGTTCTTC. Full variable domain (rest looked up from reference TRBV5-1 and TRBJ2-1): KAGVTQTPRYLIKTRGQQVTLSCSPISGHRSVSWYQQTPGQGLQFLFEYFSETQRNKGNFPGRFSGRQFSNSRSEMNVSTLELGDSALYLCASSPDHSGAAYNEQFFGPGTRLTVL.

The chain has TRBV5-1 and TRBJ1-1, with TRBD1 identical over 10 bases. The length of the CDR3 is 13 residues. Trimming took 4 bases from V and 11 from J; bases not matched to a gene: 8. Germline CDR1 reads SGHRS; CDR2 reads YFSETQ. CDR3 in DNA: TGCGCCAGCAGCCGGGGGACAGGGGAAGAGGCTTTCTTT. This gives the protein CASSRGTGEEAFF.

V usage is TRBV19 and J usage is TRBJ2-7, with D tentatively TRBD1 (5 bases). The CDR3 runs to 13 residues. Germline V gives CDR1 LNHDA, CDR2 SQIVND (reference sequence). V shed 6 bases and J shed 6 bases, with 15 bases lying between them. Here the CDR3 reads CASSPQGFSEQYF. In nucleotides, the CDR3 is TGTGCCAGTAGCCCTCAGGGTTTCTCCGAGCAGTACTTC.

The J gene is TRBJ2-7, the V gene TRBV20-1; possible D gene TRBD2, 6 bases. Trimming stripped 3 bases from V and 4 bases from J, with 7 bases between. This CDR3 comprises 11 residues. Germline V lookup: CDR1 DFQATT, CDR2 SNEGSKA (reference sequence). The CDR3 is CSASGGYEQYF. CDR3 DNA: TGCAGTGCTAGCGGGGGTTACGAGCAGTACTTC.

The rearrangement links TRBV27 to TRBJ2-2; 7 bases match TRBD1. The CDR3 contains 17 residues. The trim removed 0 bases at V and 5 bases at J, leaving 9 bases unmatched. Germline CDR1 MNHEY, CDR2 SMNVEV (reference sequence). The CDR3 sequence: CASSLSRGGVGTGELFF. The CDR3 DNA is TGTGCCAGCAGTTTATCGAGAGGGGGCGTCGGTACCGGGGAGCTGTTTTTT.

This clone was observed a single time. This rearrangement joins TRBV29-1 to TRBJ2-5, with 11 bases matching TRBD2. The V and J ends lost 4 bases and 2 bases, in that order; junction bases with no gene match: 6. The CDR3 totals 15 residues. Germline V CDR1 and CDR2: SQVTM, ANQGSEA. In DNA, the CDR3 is TGCAGCGTTGGGCGACTAGCGGGGCCTCAAGAGACCCAGTACTTC. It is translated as CSVGRLAGPQETQYF.

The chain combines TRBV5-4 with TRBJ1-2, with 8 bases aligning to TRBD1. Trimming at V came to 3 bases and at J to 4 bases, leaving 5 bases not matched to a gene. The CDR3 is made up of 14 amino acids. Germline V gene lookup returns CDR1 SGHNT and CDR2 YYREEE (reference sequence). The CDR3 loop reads CASSSPGGSYGYTF. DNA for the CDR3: TGTGCCAGCAGCTCCCCAGGGGGCAGCTATGGCTACACCTTC.

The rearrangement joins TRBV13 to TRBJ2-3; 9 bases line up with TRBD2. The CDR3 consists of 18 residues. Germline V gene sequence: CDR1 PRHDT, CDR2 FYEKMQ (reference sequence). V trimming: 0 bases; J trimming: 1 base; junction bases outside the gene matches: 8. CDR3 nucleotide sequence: TGTGCCAGCAGCTTAGGTTTCTTGGCGGGGGGGCGCACAGATACGCAGTATTTT. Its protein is CASSLGFLAGGRTDTQYF.

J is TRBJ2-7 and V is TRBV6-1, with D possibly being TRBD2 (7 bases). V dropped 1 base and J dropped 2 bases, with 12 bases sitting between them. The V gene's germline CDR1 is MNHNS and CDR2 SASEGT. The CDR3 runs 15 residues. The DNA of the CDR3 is TGTGCCAGCAGTGAAGTATCGGGGGGCACCTACGAGCAGTACTTC. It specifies CASSEVSGGTYEQYF.

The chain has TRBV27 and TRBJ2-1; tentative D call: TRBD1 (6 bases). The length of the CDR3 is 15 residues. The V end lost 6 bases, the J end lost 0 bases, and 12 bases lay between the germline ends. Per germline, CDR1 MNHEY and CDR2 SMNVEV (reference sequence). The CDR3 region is CASRDRLASYNEQFF. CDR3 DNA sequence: TGTGCCAGCAGAGACAGGTTAGCCTCCTACAATGAGCAGTTCTTC.

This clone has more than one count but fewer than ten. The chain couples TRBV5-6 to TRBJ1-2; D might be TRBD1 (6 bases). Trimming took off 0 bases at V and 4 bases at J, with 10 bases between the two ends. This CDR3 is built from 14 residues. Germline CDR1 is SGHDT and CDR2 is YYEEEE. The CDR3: CASSLGLDSYGYTF. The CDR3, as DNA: TGTGCCAGCAGCTTGGGACTGGACAGCTATGGCTACACCTTC.

CDR3 DNA: TGTGCCAGCAGCCAAGGGCCAGGGGGCTTTAATTCACCCCTCCACTTT. It translates to CASSQGPGGFNSPLHF. This chain joins TRBV3-1 (or the pseudogene TRBV3-2) and TRBJ1-6; 8 nucleotides line up with TRBD1. The CDR3 has 16 residues. V shed 1 base, J shed 6 bases, and the junction held 5 bases outside the gene matches. Germline V gene lookup returns CDR1 LGHDT and CDR2 YNNKEL (reference sequence).

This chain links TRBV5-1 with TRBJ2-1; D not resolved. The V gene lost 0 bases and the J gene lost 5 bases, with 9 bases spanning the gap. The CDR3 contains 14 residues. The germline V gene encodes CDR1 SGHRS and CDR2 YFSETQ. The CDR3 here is CASSLAQQNNEQFF. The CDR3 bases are TGCGCCAGCAGCTTGGCACAGCAAAACAATGAGCAGTTCTTC.

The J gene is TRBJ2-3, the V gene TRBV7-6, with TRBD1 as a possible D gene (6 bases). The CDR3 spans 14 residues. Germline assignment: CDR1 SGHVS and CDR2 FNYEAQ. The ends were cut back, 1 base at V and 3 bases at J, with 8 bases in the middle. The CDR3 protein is CASSLGGPTDTQYF. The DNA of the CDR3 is TGTGCCAGCAGCTTAGGGGGGCCGACAGATACGCAGTATTTT. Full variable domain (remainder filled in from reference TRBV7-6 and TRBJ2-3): GAGVSQSPRYKVTKRGQDVALRCDPISGHVSLYWYRQALGQGPEFLTYFNYEAQQDKSGLPNDRFSAERPEGSISTLTIQRTEQRDSAMYRCASSLGGPTDTQYFGPGTRLTVL.

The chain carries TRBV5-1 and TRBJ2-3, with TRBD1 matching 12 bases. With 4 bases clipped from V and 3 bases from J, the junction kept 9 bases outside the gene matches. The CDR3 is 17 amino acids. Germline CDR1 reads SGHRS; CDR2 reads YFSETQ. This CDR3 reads CASSLRDRGRETDTQYF. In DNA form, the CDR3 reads TGCGCCAGCAGCCTACGGGACAGGGGGCGAGAGACAGATACGCAGTATTTT.

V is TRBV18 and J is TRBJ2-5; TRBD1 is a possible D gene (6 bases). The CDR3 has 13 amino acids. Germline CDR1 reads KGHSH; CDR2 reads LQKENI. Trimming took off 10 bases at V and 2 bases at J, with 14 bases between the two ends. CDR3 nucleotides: TGTGCCACCCGGGACACCTCTCAAGAGACCCAGTACTTC. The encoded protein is CATRDTSQETQYF.

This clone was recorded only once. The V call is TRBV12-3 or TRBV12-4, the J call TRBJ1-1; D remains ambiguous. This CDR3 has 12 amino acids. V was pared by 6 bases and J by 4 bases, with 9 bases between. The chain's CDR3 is CASRDLGTEAFF. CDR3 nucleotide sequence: TGTGCCAGCAGAGACCTAGGCACTGAAGCTTTCTTT.

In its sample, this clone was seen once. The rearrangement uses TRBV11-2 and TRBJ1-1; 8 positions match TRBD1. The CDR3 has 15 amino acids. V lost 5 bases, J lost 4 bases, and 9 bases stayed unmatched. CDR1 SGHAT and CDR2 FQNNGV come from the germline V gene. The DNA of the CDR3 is TGTGCCAGCAGCCTCTGGGACAGGAAGGGCACTGAAGCTTTCTTT. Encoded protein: CASSLWDRKGTEAFF.

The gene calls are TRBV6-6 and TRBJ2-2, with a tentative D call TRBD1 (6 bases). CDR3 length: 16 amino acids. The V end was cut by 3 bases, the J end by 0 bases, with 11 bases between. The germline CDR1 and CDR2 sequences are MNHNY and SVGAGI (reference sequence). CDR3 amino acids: CASSYLGAANTGELFF. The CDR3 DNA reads TGTGCCAGCAGTTATTTGGGGGCGGCGAACACCGGGGAGCTGTTTTTT.

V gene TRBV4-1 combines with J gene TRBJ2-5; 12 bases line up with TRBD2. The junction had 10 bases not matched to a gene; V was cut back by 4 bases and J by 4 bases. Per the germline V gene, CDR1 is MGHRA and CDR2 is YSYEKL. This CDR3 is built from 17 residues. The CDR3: CASSLNPSGGAGETQYF. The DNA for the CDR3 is TGCGCCAGCAGCCTCAACCCTAGCGGGGGGGCCGGAGAGACCCAGTACTTC.

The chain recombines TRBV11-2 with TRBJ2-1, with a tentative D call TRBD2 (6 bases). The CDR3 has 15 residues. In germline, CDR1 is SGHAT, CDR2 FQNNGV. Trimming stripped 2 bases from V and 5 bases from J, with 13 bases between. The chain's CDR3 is CASSLFGGPDNEQFF. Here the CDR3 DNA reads TGTGCCAGCAGCTTATTCGGGGGACCAGACAATGAGCAGTTCTTC.

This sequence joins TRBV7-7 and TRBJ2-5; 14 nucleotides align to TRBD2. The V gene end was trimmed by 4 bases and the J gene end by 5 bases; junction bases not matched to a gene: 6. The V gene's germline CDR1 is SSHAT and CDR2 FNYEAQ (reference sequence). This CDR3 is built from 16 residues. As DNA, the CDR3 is TGTGCCAGCAGCTCAGGACTAGCGGGGGGCTGGGAGACCCAGTACTTC. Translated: CASSSGLAGGWETQYF.

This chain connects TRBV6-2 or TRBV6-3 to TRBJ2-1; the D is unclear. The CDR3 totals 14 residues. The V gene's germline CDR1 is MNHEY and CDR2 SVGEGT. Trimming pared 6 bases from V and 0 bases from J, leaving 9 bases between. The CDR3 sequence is CASSLMSSYNEQFF. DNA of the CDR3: TGTGCCAGCAGCTTAATGAGCTCCTACAATGAGCAGTTCTTC.

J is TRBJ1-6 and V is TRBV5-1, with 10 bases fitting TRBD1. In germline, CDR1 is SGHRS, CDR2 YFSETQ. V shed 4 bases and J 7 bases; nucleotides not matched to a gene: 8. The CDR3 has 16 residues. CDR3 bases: TGCGCCAGCAGCCGAGGGACAGGGGTTTTGAATTCACCCCTCCACTTT. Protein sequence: CASSRGTGVLNSPLHF.

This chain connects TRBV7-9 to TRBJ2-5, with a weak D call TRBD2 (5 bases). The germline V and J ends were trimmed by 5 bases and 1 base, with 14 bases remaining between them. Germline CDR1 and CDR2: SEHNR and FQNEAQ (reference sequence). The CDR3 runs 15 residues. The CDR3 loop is CASSADRRIQETQYF. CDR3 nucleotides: TGTGCCAGCAGCGCCGACCGGAGGATCCAAGAGACCCAGTACTTC.

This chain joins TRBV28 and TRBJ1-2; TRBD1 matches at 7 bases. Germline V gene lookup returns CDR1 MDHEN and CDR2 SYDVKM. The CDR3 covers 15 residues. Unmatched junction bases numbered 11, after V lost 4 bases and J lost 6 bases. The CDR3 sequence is CASSSEGRGADGYTF. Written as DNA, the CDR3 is TGTGCCAGCAGTTCCGAAGGCAGGGGGGCGGATGGCTACACCTTC.

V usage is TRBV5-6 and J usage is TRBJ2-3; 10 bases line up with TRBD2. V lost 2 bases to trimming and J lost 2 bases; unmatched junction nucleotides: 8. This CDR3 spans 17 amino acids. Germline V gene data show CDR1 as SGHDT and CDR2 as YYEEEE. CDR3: CASSFFLAGGITDTQYF. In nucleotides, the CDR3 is TGTGCCAGCAGCTTCTTCTTAGCGGGGGGCATCACAGATACGCAGTATTTT.

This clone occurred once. CDR3 protein: CASNEIQGDTQYF. The CDR3 DNA follows: TGCGCCAGCAACGAAATCCAGGGAGATACGCAGTATTTT. The genes are TRBV5-1 and TRBJ2-3; D might be TRBD1 (5 bases). Trimming removed 6 bases from V and 5 bases from J, with 13 bases in between. There are 13 residues in the CDR3. Germline V gene data show CDR1 as SGHRS and CDR2 as YFSETQ.